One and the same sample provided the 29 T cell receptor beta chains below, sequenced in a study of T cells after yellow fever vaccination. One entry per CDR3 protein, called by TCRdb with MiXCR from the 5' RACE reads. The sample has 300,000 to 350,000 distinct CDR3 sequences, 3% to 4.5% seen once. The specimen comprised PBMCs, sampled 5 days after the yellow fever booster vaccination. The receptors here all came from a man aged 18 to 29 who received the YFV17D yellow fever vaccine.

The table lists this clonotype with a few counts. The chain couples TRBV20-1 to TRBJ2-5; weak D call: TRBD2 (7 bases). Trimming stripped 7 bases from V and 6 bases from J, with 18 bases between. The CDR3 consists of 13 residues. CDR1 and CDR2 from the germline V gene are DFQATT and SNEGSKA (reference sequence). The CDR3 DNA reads TGCAGTGGGGGGGGGCGCGCCCGCCAGACCCAGTACTTC. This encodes CSGGGRARQTQYF.

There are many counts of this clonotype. The CDR3 sequence: CASSQLGSGQETQYF. The CDR3 nucleotides read TGTGCCAGCAGCCAATTGGGGAGCGGCCAAGAGACCCAGTACTTC. The chain joins TRBV3-1 to TRBJ2-5, with a tentative D call TRBD2 (5 bases). This CDR3 is 15 amino acids long. CDR1 LGHDT and CDR2 YNNKEL come from the germline V gene (reference sequence). V was cut by 2 bases and J by 1 base, with 11 bases left in between.

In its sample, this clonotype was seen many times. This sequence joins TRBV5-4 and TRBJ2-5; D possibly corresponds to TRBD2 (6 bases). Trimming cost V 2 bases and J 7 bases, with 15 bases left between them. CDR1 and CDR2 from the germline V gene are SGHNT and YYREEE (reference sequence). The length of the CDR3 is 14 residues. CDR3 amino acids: CASSFLGGGGTQYF. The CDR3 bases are TGTGCCAGCAGCTTCCTCGGGGGTGGTGGGACCCAGTACTTC.

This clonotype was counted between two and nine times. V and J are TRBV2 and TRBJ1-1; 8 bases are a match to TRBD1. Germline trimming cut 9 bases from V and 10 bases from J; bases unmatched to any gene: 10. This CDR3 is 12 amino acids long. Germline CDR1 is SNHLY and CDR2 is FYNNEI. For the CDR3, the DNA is TGTGCCAGTCGTACAGGGGGGCGAGGAGCTTTCTTT. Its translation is CASRTGGRGAFF.

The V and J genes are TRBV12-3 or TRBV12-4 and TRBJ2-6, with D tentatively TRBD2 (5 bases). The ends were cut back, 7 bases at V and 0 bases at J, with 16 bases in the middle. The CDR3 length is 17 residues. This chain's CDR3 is CASTYGGRLSGANVLTF. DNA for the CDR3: TGTGCCAGCACGTACGGAGGACGGCTCTCTGGGGCCAACGTCCTGACTTTC.

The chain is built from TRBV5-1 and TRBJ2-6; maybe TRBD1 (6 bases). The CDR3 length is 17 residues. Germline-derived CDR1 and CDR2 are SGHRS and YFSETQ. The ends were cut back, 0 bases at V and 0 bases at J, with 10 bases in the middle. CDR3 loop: CASSLAQGSSGANVLTF. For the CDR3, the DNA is TGCGCCAGCAGCTTGGCACAGGGAAGCTCTGGGGCCAACGTCCTGACTTTC. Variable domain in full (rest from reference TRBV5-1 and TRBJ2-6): KAGVTQTPRYLIKTRGQQVTLSCSPISGHRSVSWYQQTPGQGLQFLFEYFSETQRNKGNFPGRFSGRQFSNSRSEMNVSTLELGDSALYLCASSLAQGSSGANVLTFGAGSRLTVL.

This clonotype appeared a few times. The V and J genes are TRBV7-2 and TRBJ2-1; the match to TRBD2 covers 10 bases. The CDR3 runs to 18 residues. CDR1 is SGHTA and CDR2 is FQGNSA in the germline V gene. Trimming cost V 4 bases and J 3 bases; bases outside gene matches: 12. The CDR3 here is CASSSHLGLAVVYNEQFF. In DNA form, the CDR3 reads TGTGCCAGCAGCTCTCACCTCGGACTAGCGGTCGTCTACAATGAGCAGTTCTTC.

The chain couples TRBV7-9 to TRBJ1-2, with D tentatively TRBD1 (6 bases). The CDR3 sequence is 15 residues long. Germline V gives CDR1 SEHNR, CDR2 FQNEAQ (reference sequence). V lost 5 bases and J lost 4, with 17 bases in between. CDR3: CASSLPTGSSYGYTF. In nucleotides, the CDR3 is TGTGCCAGCAGCCTCCCGACAGGTTCCTCCTATGGCTACACCTTC. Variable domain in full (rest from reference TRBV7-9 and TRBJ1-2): DTGVSQNPRHKITKRGQNVTFRCDPISEHNRLYWYRQTLGQGPEFLTYFQNEAQLEKSRLLSDRFSAERPKGSFSTLEIQRTEQGDSAMYLCASSLPTGSSYGYTFGSGTRLTVV.

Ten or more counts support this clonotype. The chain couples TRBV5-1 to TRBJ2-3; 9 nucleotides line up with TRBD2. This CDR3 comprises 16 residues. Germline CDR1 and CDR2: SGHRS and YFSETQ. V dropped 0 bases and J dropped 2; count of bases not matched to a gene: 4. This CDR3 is CASSLDLAGNTDTQYF. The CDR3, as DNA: TGCGCCAGCAGCTTGGACCTAGCGGGGAACACAGATACGCAGTATTTT. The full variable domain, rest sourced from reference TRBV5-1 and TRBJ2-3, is KAGVTQTPRYLIKTRGQQVTLSCSPISGHRSVSWYQQTPGQGLQFLFEYFSETQRNKGNFPGRFSGRQFSNSRSEMNVSTLELGDSALYLCASSLDLAGNTDTQYFGPGTRLTVL.

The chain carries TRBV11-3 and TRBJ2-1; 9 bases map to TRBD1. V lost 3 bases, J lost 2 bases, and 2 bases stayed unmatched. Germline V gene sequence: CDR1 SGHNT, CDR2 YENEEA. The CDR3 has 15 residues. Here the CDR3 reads CASSFDRGTYNEQFF. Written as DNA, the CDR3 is TGTGCCAGCAGCTTCGACAGGGGGACCTACAATGAGCAGTTCTTC.

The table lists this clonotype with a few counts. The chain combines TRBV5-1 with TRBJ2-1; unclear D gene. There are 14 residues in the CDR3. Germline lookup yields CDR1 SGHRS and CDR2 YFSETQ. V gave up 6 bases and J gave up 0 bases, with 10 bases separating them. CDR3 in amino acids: CASKRDHSYNEQFF. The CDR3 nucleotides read TGCGCCAGCAAACGAGACCACTCCTACAATGAGCAGTTCTTC.

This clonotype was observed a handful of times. CDR3 sequence: CASSPRSQRNTEAFF. Here the CDR3 DNA reads TGTGCCAGCTCACCAAGGTCACAGCGGAACACTGAAGCTTTCTTT. The chain employs TRBV18 and TRBJ1-1, with D unclear. Trimming removed 2 bases at V and 1 base at J, with 11 bases between. There are 15 residues in the CDR3. The V gene's germline CDR1 is KGHSH and CDR2 LQKENI.

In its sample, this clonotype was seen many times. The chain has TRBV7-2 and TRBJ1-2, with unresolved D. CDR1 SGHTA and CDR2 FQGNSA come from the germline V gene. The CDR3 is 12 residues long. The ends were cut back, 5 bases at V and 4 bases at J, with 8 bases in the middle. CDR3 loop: CASSTASYGYTF. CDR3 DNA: TGTGCCAGCAGCACAGCCAGCTATGGCTACACCTTC.

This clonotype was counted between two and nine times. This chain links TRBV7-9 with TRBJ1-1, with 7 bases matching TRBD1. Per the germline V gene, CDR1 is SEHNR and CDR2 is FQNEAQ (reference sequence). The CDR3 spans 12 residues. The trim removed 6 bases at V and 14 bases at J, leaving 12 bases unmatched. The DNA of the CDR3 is TGTGCCAGCAGTTTTGACGACAGGGTTTTGTTCTTT. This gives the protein CASSFDDRVLFF. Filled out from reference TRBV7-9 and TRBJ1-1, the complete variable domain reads DTGVSQNPRHKITKRGQNVTFRCDPISEHNRLYWYRQTLGQGPEFLTYFQNEAQLEKSRLLSDRFSAERPKGSFSTLEIQRTEQGDSAMYLCASSFDDRVLFFGQGTRLTVV.

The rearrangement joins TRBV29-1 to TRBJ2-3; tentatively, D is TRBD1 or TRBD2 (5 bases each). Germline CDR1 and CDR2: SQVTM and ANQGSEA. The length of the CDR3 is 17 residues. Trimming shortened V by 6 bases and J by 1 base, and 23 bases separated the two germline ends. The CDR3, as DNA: TGCAGCGTGGATGGGGTCGGTTTTCAGGGAGGCACAGATACGCAGTATTTT. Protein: CSVDGVGFQGGTDTQYF.

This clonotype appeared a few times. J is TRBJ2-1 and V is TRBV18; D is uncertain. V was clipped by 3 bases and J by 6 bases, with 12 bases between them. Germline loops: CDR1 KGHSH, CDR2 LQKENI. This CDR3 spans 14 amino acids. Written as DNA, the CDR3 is TGTGCCAGCTCACCGGTGGTAGCTGCCAATGAGCAGTTCTTC. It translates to CASSPVVAANEQFF. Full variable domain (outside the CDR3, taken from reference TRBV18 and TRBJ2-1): NAGVMQNPRHLVRRRGQEARLRCSPMKGHSHVYWYRQLPEEGLKFMVYLQKENIIDESGMPKERFSAEFPKEGPSILRIQQVVRGDSAAYFCASSPVVAANEQFFGPGTRLTVL.

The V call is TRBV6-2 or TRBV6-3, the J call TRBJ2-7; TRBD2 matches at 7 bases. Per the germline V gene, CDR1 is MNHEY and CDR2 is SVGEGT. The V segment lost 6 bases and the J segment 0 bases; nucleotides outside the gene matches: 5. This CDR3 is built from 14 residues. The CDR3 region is CASSRTSTSYEQYF. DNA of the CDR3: TGTGCCAGCAGCCGGACTAGTACCTCCTACGAGCAGTACTTC.

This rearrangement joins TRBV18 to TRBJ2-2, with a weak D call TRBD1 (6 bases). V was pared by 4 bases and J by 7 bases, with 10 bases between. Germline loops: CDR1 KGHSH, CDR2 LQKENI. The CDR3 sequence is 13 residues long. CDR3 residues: CASSQGVRGELFF. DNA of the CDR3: TGTGCCAGCTCACAGGGGGTTCGCGGGGAGCTGTTTTTT.

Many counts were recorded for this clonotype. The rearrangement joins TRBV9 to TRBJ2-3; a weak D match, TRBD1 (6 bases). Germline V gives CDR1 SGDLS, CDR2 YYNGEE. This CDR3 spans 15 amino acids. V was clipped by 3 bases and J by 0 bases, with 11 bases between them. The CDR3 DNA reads TGTGCCAGCAGCGACGGACAGCCTAGCACAGATACGCAGTATTTT. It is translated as CASSDGQPSTDTQYF.

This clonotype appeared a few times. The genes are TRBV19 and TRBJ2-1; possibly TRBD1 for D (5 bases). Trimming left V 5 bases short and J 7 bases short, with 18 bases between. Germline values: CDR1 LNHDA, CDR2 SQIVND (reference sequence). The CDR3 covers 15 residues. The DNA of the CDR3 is TGTGCCAGTAGTCCCGGACATACCGGAGTTAATGAGCAGTTCTTC. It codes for CASSPGHTGVNEQFF.

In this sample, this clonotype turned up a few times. CDR3 sequence: CASRPVSDTQYF. For the CDR3, the DNA is TGTGCCAGCAGGCCGGTCAGCGATACGCAGTATTTT. This chain connects TRBV7-9 to TRBJ2-3; D ambiguous. With 6 bases removed from V and 6 bases from J, the gap between germline ends came to 10 bases. CDR1 SEHNR and CDR2 FQNEAQ come from the germline V gene (reference sequence). The length of the CDR3 is 12 residues.

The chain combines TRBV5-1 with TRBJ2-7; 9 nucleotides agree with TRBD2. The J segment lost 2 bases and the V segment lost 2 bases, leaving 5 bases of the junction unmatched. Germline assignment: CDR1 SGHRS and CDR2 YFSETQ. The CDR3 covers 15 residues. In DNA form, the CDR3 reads TGCGCCAGCAGCTTATCTAGCGGGGTGCCCTACGAGCAGTACTTC. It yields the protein CASSLSSGVPYEQYF.

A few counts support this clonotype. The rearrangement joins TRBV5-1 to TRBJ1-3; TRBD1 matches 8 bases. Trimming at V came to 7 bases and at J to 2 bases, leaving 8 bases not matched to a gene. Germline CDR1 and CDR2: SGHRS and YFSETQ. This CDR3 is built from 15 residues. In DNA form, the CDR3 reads TGCGCCAGCGCTTATCAGGGGGCAACTGGAAACACCATATATTTT. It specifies CASAYQGATGNTIYF.

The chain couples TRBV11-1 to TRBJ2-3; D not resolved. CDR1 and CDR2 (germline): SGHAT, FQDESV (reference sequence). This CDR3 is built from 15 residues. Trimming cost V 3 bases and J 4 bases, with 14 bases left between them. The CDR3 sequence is CASSFVQLSADTQYF. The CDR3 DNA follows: TGTGCCAGCAGCTTCGTACAGTTATCGGCAGATACGCAGTATTTT.

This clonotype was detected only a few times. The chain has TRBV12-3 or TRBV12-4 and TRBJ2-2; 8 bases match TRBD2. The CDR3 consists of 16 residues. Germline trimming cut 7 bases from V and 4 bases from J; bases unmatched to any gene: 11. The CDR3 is CASTTRAGVGTGELFF. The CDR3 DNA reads TGTGCCAGCACTACTAGAGCGGGGGTCGGCACCGGGGAGCTGTTTTTT.

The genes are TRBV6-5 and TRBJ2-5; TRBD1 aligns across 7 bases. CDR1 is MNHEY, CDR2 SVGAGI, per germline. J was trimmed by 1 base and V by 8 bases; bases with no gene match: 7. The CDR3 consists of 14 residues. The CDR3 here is CASRFRDSQETQYF. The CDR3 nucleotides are TGTGCCAGCCGCTTCAGGGACAGCCAAGAGACCCAGTACTTC.

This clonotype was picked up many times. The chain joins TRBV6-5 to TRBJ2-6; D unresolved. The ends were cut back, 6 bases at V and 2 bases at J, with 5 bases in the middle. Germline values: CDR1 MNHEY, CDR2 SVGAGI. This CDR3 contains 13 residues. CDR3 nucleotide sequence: TGTGCCAGCAGCCCCACTGGGGCCAACGTCCTGACTTTC. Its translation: CASSPTGANVLTF.

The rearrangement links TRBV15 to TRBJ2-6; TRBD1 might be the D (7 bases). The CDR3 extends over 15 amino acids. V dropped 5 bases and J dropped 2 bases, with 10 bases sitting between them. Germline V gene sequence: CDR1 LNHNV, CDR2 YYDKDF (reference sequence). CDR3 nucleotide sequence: TGTGCCACCAGCGGCGGGACAGCTGGGGCCAACGTCCTGACTTTC. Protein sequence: CATSGGTAGANVLTF. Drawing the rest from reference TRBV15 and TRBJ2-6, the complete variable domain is DAMVIQNPRYQVTQFGKPVTLSCSQTLNHNVMYWYQQKSSQAPKLLFHYYDKDFNNEADTPDNFQSRRPNTSFCFLDIRSPGLGDTAMYLCATSGGTAGANVLTFGAGSRLTVL.

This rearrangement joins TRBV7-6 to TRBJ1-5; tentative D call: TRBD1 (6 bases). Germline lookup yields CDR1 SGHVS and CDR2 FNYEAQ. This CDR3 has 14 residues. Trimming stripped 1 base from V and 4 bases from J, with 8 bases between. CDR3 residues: CASSLGGQNQPQHF. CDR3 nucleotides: TGTGCCAGCAGCTTAGGTGGACAGAATCAGCCCCAGCATTTT.